Listed here are 10 T cell receptor beta chains from one sample, sequenced in a study of shared clonotypes between healthy human individuals. It was CD45RO-negative cells, positively selected for CCR7, that made up naive CD8 cells, with terminally differentiated effector memory CD45RA+ cells excluded. The table came from immunoSEQ multiplex PCR; TCRdb's copy has only in-frame clones and leaves some out. The sample contains about 2 million clones, about 95% of which appear only once. Sequencing was done on a sample of naive CD8+ T cells sorted from blood. Receptor source: a young man in good health.

This clone was detected only once. CDR3 protein: CASSPSGTNYNEQFF. The CDR3 region has the DNA TGTGCCAGCAGCCCAAGCGGGACTAATTACAATGAGCAGTTCTTC. The chain joins TRBV7-9 to TRBJ2-1; 7 nucleotides line up with TRBD2. The CDR3 is made up of 15 amino acids. Germline CDR1 and CDR2: SEHNR and FQNEAQ (reference sequence). V shed 5 bases and J 4 bases; nucleotides not matched to a gene: 8. Full variable domain (outside the CDR3, taken from reference TRBV7-9 and TRBJ2-1): DTGVSQNPRHKITKRGQNVTFRCDPISEHNRLYWYRQTLGQGPEFLTYFQNEAQLEKSRLLSDRFSAERPKGSFSTLEIQRTEQGDSAMYLCASSPSGTNYNEQFFGPGTRLTVL.

This sequence joins TRBV28 and TRBJ1-5; no definite D call. Germline CDR1 and CDR2: MDHEN and SYDVKM. Trimming cost V 5 bases and J 0 bases, with 14 bases left between them. The CDR3 is 16 residues long. In nucleotides, the CDR3 is TGTGCCAGCAGTCAACGGACGGAGTATAGCAATCAGCCCCAGCATTTT. Translation: CASSQRTEYSNQPQHF.

The chain recombines TRBV28 with TRBJ2-7; 7 bases agree with TRBD1. Germline-derived CDR1 and CDR2 are MDHEN and SYDVKM. The CDR3 length is 15 residues. The junction had 7 bases not matched to a gene; V was cut back by 3 bases and J by 2 bases. The CDR3 nucleotides are TGTGCCAGCAGTTTCCCCTCGACAGGGACCTACGAGCAGTACTTC. Translated: CASSFPSTGTYEQYF.

The chain is built from TRBV28 and TRBJ1-2; D is possibly TRBD1 (5 bases). Germline CDR1 reads MDHEN; CDR2 reads SYDVKM. This CDR3 contains 15 residues. Trimming shortened V by 4 bases and J by 0 bases, and 12 bases separated the two germline ends. The CDR3 bases are TGTGCCAGCAGTTCTACAGGTTCCGCTAACTATGGCTACACCTTC. This translates into CASSSTGSANYGYTF.

The chain has TRBV27 and TRBJ2-1, with D tentatively TRBD1 (7 bases). Germline V gives CDR1 MNHEY, CDR2 SMNVEV (reference sequence). Trimming cost V 2 bases and J 1 base, with 15 bases left between them. The CDR3 has 17 residues. CDR3 coding DNA: TGTGCCAGCAGTTTAGAATCGGCAGGGGGGTCCTACAATGAGCAGTTCTTC. Its translation is CASSLESAGGSYNEQFF.

The chain carries TRBV30 and TRBJ2-5, with 7 bases aligning to TRBD2. CDR3 length equals 14 residues. Unmatched junction bases numbered 8, after V lost 2 bases and J lost 5 bases. Germline CDR1 is GTSNPN and CDR2 is SVGIG (reference sequence). This chain's CDR3 is CAWSLRGGDETQYF. The DNA for the CDR3 is TGTGCCTGGAGTCTAAGGGGAGGGGACGAGACCCAGTACTTC.

With respect to this clone: The same CDR3 also results from other DNA sequences found in this sample. V is TRBV9 and J is TRBJ1-6; 8 bases align to TRBD1. This CDR3 is built from 14 residues. With 2 bases clipped from V and 9 bases from J, the junction kept 4 bases outside the gene matches. Per germline, CDR1 SGDLS and CDR2 YYNGEE. The CDR3 DNA reads as TGTGCCAGCAGCGTCGCAGGGGGCGGTTCACCCCTCCACTTT. This sequence encodes CASSVAGGGSPLHF.

The J gene is TRBJ1-2, the V gene TRBV28; 9 positions match TRBD1. CDR1 is MDHEN, CDR2 SYDVKM, per germline. V dropped 5 bases and J dropped 6; count of bases not matched to a gene: 7. The CDR3 is made up of 14 amino acids. CDR3 sequence (DNA): TGTGCCAGCAGTCCCCGGACAGGGGATAATGGCTACACCTTC. This encodes CASSPRTGDNGYTF.

This sequence joins TRBV5-6 and TRBJ2-7; D gene uncertain. The CDR3 spans 14 residues. Trimming took 0 bases from V and 2 from J, leaving 9 bases between them. Germline V gives CDR1 SGHDT, CDR2 YYEEEE. The CDR3 DNA follows: TGTGCCAGCAGCTTGGAAACTTCGCCCTACGAGCAGTACTTC. This sequence encodes CASSLETSPYEQYF.

The chain has TRBV28 and TRBJ1-6; D remains unclear. The V end was cut by 3 bases, the J end by 9 bases, with 12 bases between. This CDR3 is 14 amino acids long. Germline V lookup: CDR1 MDHEN, CDR2 SYDVKM. The chain's CDR3 is CASSLSWGSSPLHF. DNA of the CDR3: TGTGCCAGCAGTTTGTCTTGGGGTAGTTCACCCCTCCACTTT.